Following are 29 T cell receptor beta chains from one sample sequenced in a study of T cells after yellow fever vaccination. TCRdb redid the calling of the 5' RACE reads with MiXCR, one entry per CDR3 protein. The table has about 340,000 distinct CDR3 sequences, around 13% seen once. The sequences come from CD4+ T cells sorted from PBMCs, collected 15 days after the yellow fever booster vaccination. Receptors were obtained from a man younger than 30 who received the YFV17D yellow fever vaccine.

A few counts support this clonotype. This rearrangement joins TRBV6-1 to TRBJ1-4, with 9 bases aligning to TRBD1. V lost 0 bases to trimming and J lost 6 bases; unmatched junction nucleotides: 2. The CDR3 spans 15 residues. Germline loops: CDR1 MNHNS, CDR2 SASEGT. The CDR3: CASSEAGTGYEKLFF. The CDR3 region has the DNA TGTGCCAGCAGTGAAGCAGGGACAGGGTATGAAAAACTGTTTTTT.

The chain combines TRBV5-5 with TRBJ2-1, with 8 nucleotides matching TRBD2. The V gene's germline CDR1 is SGHKS and CDR2 YYEKEE (reference sequence). The CDR3 spans 17 residues. Unmatched junction bases numbered 13, after V lost 0 bases and J lost 8 bases. The CDR3 loop is CASSLESPGGPLDEQFF. The DNA of the CDR3 is TGTGCCAGCAGCTTGGAATCGCCGGGGGGGCCTCTTGATGAGCAGTTCTTC. The variable domain in full, with the rest retrieved from reference TRBV5-5 and TRBJ2-1, is DAGVTQSPTHLIKTRGQQVTLRCSPISGHKSVSWYQQVLGQGPQFIFQYYEKEERGRGNFPDRFSARQFPNYSSELNVNALLLGDSALYLCASSLESPGGPLDEQFFGPGTRLTVL.

This clonotype was counted between two and nine times. The rearrangement joins TRBV12-3 or TRBV12-4 to TRBJ1-2; D is ambiguous. CDR3 length: 15 residues. V was shortened by 5 bases and J by 4 bases, with 17 bases between the two germline ends. The CDR3 DNA sequence: TGTGCCAGCAGTCTCCCCGACGCCGGTCCCTATGGCTACACCTTC. Its protein product is CASSLPDAGPYGYTF.

This clonotype appeared many times. The CDR3 nucleotides read TGCGCCAGCAGCCTACAGGGGCGGGAGCAGTACTTC. It specifies CASSLQGREQYF. The chain carries TRBV4-1 and TRBJ2-7, with 7 bases aligning to TRBD1. The CDR3 is 12 amino acids. Trimming removed 4 bases from V and 7 bases from J; junction bases left unmatched: 4. Germline loops: CDR1 MGHRA, CDR2 YSYEKL.

This clonotype was seen only a few times. The chain carries TRBV5-1 and TRBJ1-4; D gene unclear. V gave up 2 bases and J gave up 3 bases, with 11 bases separating them. CDR1 SGHRS and CDR2 YFSETQ come from the germline V gene. The CDR3 is made up of 15 amino acids. The CDR3, as DNA: TGCGCCAGCAGCTTAGCCCCGGAGGCTAATGAAAAACTGTTTTTT. This sequence encodes CASSLAPEANEKLFF.

This clonotype occurred a few times. The chain joins TRBV12-3 or TRBV12-4 to TRBJ2-7, with TRBD1 matching 7 bases. The CDR3 covers 13 residues. The V gene end was trimmed by 5 bases and the J gene end by 9 bases; junction bases not matched to a gene: 10. The CDR3 loop reads CASSGPGQSAQYV. The CDR3 DNA reads as TGTGCCAGCAGTGGACCGGGACAGTCCGCGCAGTACGTC.

The chain combines TRBV28 with TRBJ1-2; D not certain. Trimming cost V 5 bases and J 4 bases, with 8 bases left between them. The CDR3 has 12 residues. Germline lookup yields CDR1 MDHEN and CDR2 SYDVKM. CDR3 in amino acids: CASSQRSYGYTF. Written as DNA, the CDR3 is TGTGCCAGCAGTCAACGGTCCTATGGCTACACCTTC.

This clonotype was observed a handful of times. This chain connects TRBV12-3 or TRBV12-4 to TRBJ1-5, with TRBD1 matching over 10 bases. The V segment lost 3 bases and the J segment 7 bases; nucleotides outside the gene matches: 6. This CDR3 is built from 15 residues. The chain's CDR3 is CASSLFEDRGQPQHF. CDR3 DNA: TGTGCCAGCAGTTTGTTCGAGGACAGGGGGCAGCCCCAGCATTTT.

This clonotype was observed many times. The gene calls are TRBV12-3 or TRBV12-4 and TRBJ2-1; D is perhaps TRBD2 (6 bases). This CDR3 has 16 amino acids. Deletions cut 6 bases from V and 1 base from J, with 16 bases between. The CDR3 nucleotides read TGTGCCAGCAGGCCTCAGCTAGCGTCGTCCTACAATGAGCAGTTCTTC. Its protein product is CASRPQLASSYNEQFF.

This clonotype was counted only a few times. V and J are TRBV2 and TRBJ2-7, with no clear D. CDR3 size: 16 residues. Germline V gene lookup returns CDR1 SNHLY and CDR2 FYNNEI. V was shortened by 0 bases and J by 2 bases, with 14 bases between the two germline ends. The CDR3 DNA reads TGTGCCAGCAGTGAAGCGGCCCCCGGGTGGACCTACGAGCAGTACTTC. Translated: CASSEAAPGWTYEQYF.

This rearrangement joins TRBV6-6 to TRBJ1-1; D is ambiguous. Trimming pared 5 bases from V and 5 bases from J, leaving 12 bases between. This CDR3 has 13 amino acids. The germline CDR1 and CDR2 sequences are MNHNY and SVGAGI (reference sequence). The CDR3 sequence is CASSPGTVTEAFF. DNA for the CDR3: TGTGCCAGCAGTCCCGGCACGGTTACTGAAGCTTTCTTT.

In this sample, this clonotype turned up a few times. DNA for the CDR3: TGTGCCAGCATGAGGCAAGAGACCCAGTACTTC. It encodes CASMRQETQYF. The V gene is TRBV2, the J gene TRBJ2-5; no reliable D call. CDR3 size: 11 residues. Germline values: CDR1 SNHLY, CDR2 FYNNEI. V was clipped by 7 bases and J by 2 bases, with 5 bases between them.

This clonotype was detected only a few times. For the CDR3, the DNA is TGCGCCAGCAGCCCGGACAGTGCAAATTCACCCCTCCACTTT. This encodes CASSPDSANSPLHF. The rearrangement joins TRBV5-1 to TRBJ1-6; possibly TRBD1 for D (6 bases). Germline V gene data show CDR1 as SGHRS and CDR2 as YFSETQ. V was trimmed by 4 bases and J by 7 bases, leaving 12 bases between them. There are 14 residues in the CDR3. The full variable domain, in which reference TRBV5-1 and TRBJ1-6 provide the parts outside the CDR3, is KAGVTQTPRYLIKTRGQQVTLSCSPISGHRSVSWYQQTPGQGLQFLFEYFSETQRNKGNFPGRFSGRQFSNSRSEMNVSTLELGDSALYLCASSPDSANSPLHFGNGTRLTVT.

The chain links TRBV2 to TRBJ2-5, with D perhaps matching TRBD2 (6 bases). V gave up 7 bases and J gave up 9 bases, with 21 bases separating them. CDR3 size: 14 residues. Germline V gives CDR1 SNHLY, CDR2 FYNNEI. The CDR3 nucleotides are TGTGCCAGCAACGCCGGGGGACCCTCCCTAGCCCAGTACTTC. Translating it yields CASNAGGPSLAQYF. The whole variable domain, filled in from reference TRBV2 and TRBJ2-5, reads EPEVTQTPSHQVTQMGQEVILRCVPISNHLYFYWYRQILGQKVEFLVSFYNNEISEKSEIFDDQFSVERPDGSNFTLKIRSTKLEDSAMYFCASNAGGPSLAQYFGPGTRLLVL.

The chain uses TRBV5-1 and TRBJ2-2, with D tentatively TRBD1 or TRBD2 (5 bases each). Between the trimmed V and J ends, which lost 1 base and 4 bases, there was a span of 14 bases. This CDR3 comprises 16 residues. Germline lookup yields CDR1 SGHRS and CDR2 YFSETQ. This chain's CDR3 is CASSLSGQSSTGELFF. The CDR3 region has the DNA TGCGCCAGCAGCTTGTCGGGGCAAAGTTCCACCGGGGAGCTGTTTTTT.

The sample holds a few counts of this clonotype. The genes are TRBV5-1 and TRBJ1-4; 10 bases match TRBD1. Germline loops: CDR1 SGHRS, CDR2 YFSETQ. This CDR3 has 15 residues. With V trimmed by 3 bases and J by 8 bases, 7 bases remained unmatched. The DNA for the CDR3 is TGCGCCAGCAGCTCGGGACAGGGGCCGCAGGAAAAACTGTTTTTT. This sequence encodes CASSSGQGPQEKLFF.

V gene TRBV2 combines with J gene TRBJ2-5; D tentatively fits TRBD1 or TRBD2 (5 bases each). The germline CDR1 and CDR2 sequences are SNHLY and FYNNEI. Deletions cut 10 bases from V and 1 base from J, with 19 bases between. CDR3 length: 15 residues. The CDR3 spells CATTHNRDLQETQYF. Here the CDR3 DNA reads TGTGCCACGACACACAACCGGGACCTCCAAGAGACCCAGTACTTC. The whole variable domain, filled in from reference TRBV2 and TRBJ2-5, reads EPEVTQTPSHQVTQMGQEVILRCVPISNHLYFYWYRQILGQKVEFLVSFYNNEISEKSEIFDDQFSVERPDGSNFTLKIRSTKLEDSAMYFCATTHNRDLQETQYFGPGTRLLVL.

This chain uses TRBV12-3 or TRBV12-4 with TRBJ1-6; no clear D gene. V shed 0 bases and J shed 11 bases, with 11 bases lying between them. The CDR3 has 14 amino acids. This CDR3 reads CASSLARDFPPLHF. The CDR3 DNA is TGTGCCAGCAGTTTAGCGAGGGATTTTCCACCCCTCCACTTT.

This clonotype occurred a few times. The chain employs TRBV7-3 and TRBJ2-1; D is uncertain. This CDR3 has 13 amino acids. CDR1 SGHTA and CDR2 FQGTGA come from the germline V gene. Trimming took 2 bases from V and 7 from J, leaving 9 bases between them. The CDR3 sequence: CASSLQDLNEQFF. The CDR3 bases are TGTGCCAGCAGCTTACAGGACCTGAATGAGCAGTTCTTC.

This clonotype showed up just a few times. V usage is TRBV7-9 and J usage is TRBJ1-5, with D maybe TRBD1 (6 bases). CDR1 is SEHNR and CDR2 is FQNEAQ in the germline V gene (reference sequence). The V end was cut by 2 bases, the J end by 2 bases, with 10 bases between. This CDR3 comprises 15 residues. The CDR3 DNA reads TGTGCCAGCAGCTTAAACAGGGAGGGCAATCAGCCCCAGCATTTT. This gives the protein CASSLNREGNQPQHF. The full variable domain, with the rest looked up from reference TRBV7-9 and TRBJ1-5, is DTGVSQNPRHKITKRGQNVTFRCDPISEHNRLYWYRQTLGQGPEFLTYFQNEAQLEKSRLLSDRFSAERPKGSFSTLEIQRTEQGDSAMYLCASSLNREGNQPQHFGDGTRLSIL.

This clonotype was detected only a few times. This sequence joins TRBV7-9 and TRBJ2-7, with TRBD1 matching 9 bases. Germline V gene sequence: CDR1 SEHNR, CDR2 FQNEAQ (reference sequence). V gave up 4 bases and J gave up 7 bases; unmatched junction bases: 8. The CDR3 is 14 residues long. The CDR3 DNA reads TGTGCCAGCAGCTACGGACAGGGGCCCTCGGAGCAGTACGTC. Amino acids: CASSYGQGPSEQYV.

This clonotype showed up just a few times. The chain combines TRBV10-2 with TRBJ2-1; no reliable D call. Trimming left V 3 bases short and J 7 bases short, with 16 bases between. The CDR3 has 15 amino acids. Germline CDR1 and CDR2: WSHSY and SAAADI. The DNA of the CDR3 is TGCGCCAGCAGTGACGGTCCTTGGGATCGGAATGAGCAGTTCTTC. Protein sequence: CASSDGPWDRNEQFF.

This sequence joins TRBV7-2 and TRBJ1-5; D remains unclear. The V gene lost 5 bases and the J gene lost 9 bases, with 14 bases spanning the gap. Germline V gene data show CDR1 as SGHTA and CDR2 as FQGNSA. The CDR3 runs to 13 residues. CDR3 loop: CASSALGVGPQHF. In DNA, the CDR3 is TGTGCCAGCAGCGCCCTTGGTGTGGGGCCCCAGCATTTT. The full variable domain, completed using reference TRBV7-2 and TRBJ1-5, is GAGVSQSPSNKVTEKGKDVELRCDPISGHTALYWYRQSLGQGLEFLIYFQGNSAPDKSGLPSDRFSAERTGGSVSTLTIQRTQQEDSAVYLCASSALGVGPQHFGDGTRLSIL.

This clonotype was detected only a few times. The genes are TRBV27 and TRBJ2-2; D is unclear. From germline, CDR1 is MNHEY and CDR2 SMNVEV (reference sequence). The CDR3 consists of 14 residues. V was pared by 6 bases and J by 0 bases, with 8 bases between. The CDR3 loop reads CASRGTPNTGELFF. The CDR3 DNA reads as TGTGCCAGCAGGGGAACACCGAACACCGGGGAGCTGTTTTTT.

The rearrangement uses TRBV10-2 and TRBJ1-5; 8 bases line up with TRBD1. The CDR3 sequence is 16 residues long. The V and J ends lost 3 bases and 6 bases, in that order; junction bases with no gene match: 10. Per the germline V gene, CDR1 is WSHSY and CDR2 is SAAADI. The DNA of the CDR3 is TGCGCCAGCAGTGATTCCGGACAGGGCGGGTTTCAGCCCCAGCATTTT. Amino acids: CASSDSGQGGFQPQHF.

This clonotype was detected a few times. The chain recombines TRBV5-6 with TRBJ2-3; 7 positions match TRBD1. Germline values: CDR1 SGHDT, CDR2 YYEEEE. Germline trimming cut 5 bases from V and 3 bases from J; bases unmatched to any gene: 6. The CDR3 contains 14 residues. The CDR3 reads CASRTTGSTDTQYF. DNA of the CDR3: TGTGCCAGCAGGACGACAGGGAGTACAGATACGCAGTATTTT.

The chain couples TRBV11-1 to TRBJ2-3; 9 nucleotides align to TRBD2. The trim removed 7 bases at V and 4 bases at J, leaving 9 bases unmatched. The CDR3 sequence is 15 residues long. The germline V gene encodes CDR1 SGHAT and CDR2 FQDESV (reference sequence). CDR3 bases: TGTGCCAGCATGCCACCAGCGGGGGGCGCAGATACGCAGTATTTT. Amino acid sequence: CASMPPAGGADTQYF. Filled out from reference TRBV11-1 and TRBJ2-3, the complete variable domain reads EAEVAQSPRYKITEKSQAVAFWCDPISGHATLYWYRQILGQGPELLVQFQDESVVDDSQLPKDRFSAERLKGVDSTLKIQPAELGDSAMYLCASMPPAGGADTQYFGPGTRLTVL.

The table lists this clonotype with a few counts. The chain uses TRBV4-3 and TRBJ2-5; 9 nucleotides match TRBD2. The germline V gene has CDR1 LGHNA and CDR2 YSLEER. V lost 0 bases to trimming and J lost 4 bases; unmatched junction nucleotides: 9. The length of the CDR3 is 17 residues. CDR3: CASSQDRRGGPGETQYF. The DNA for the CDR3 is TGCGCCAGCAGCCAAGACAGGCGGGGGGGGCCTGGAGAGACCCAGTACTTC.

This clonotype was observed a few times. The genes are TRBV20-1 and TRBJ2-6; maybe TRBD1 (5 bases). The V gene lost 5 bases and the J gene lost 2 bases, with 10 bases spanning the gap. From germline, CDR1 is DFQATT and CDR2 SNEGSKA (reference sequence). CDR3 length: 14 amino acids. The CDR3 loop reads CSARQGAGANVLTF. The CDR3 coding sequence is TGCAGTGCTCGTCAAGGGGCTGGGGCCAACGTCCTGACTTTC.